The 17 T cell receptor beta chains below come from one sample, sequenced in a study of control samples from healthy donors and cancer patients. Profiling relied on immunoSEQ multiplex PCR, and the TCRdb table lists in-frame clones only, not all of them. The sample lists 90,000 to 100,000 clones, roughly three quarters seen once, with over 9.5% in the top ten. The sample consisted of blood. The origin of the receptors is a woman aged 25-40 years in good health.

This clone was recorded once. This sequence joins TRBV6-6 and TRBJ1-6, with D unresolved. The CDR3 runs 12 residues. Trimming removed 8 bases from V and 5 bases from J, with 7 bases in between. Germline V gene data show CDR1 as MNHNY and CDR2 as SVGAGI (reference sequence). Written as DNA, the CDR3 is TGTGCCAGCGAGCAGAATAATTCACCCCTCCACTTT. Its translation: CASEQNNSPLHF.

V is TRBV6-2 or TRBV6-3 and J is TRBJ2-5, with TRBD2 identical over 10 bases. The trim removed 0 bases at V and 5 bases at J, leaving 6 bases unmatched. The CDR3 runs 16 residues. Per germline, CDR1 MNHEY and CDR2 SVGEGT. CDR3 sequence (DNA): TGTGCCAGCAGTTACTCTGCACCGGGACTAGCGGAGACCCAGTACTTC. Protein sequence: CASSYSAPGLAETQYF.

The gene calls are TRBV7-9 and TRBJ1-1; D unclear. V lost 3 bases, J lost 3 bases, and 11 bases lay in between. The CDR3 loop spans 14 amino acids. CDR1 and CDR2 (germline): SEHNR, FQNEAQ (reference sequence). The CDR3 nucleotides are TGTGCCAGCAGCTTTAGCTACAGCGACACTGAAGCTTTCTTT. This sequence encodes CASSFSYSDTEAFF.

Here the CDR3 DNA reads TGTGCCAGTAGTATAGGAGCCCCGGGAGGGAATCAGCCCCAGCATTTT. Translation: CASSIGAPGGNQPQHF. The chain recombines TRBV19 with TRBJ1-5, with D unresolved. The V gene lost 1 base and the J gene lost 4 bases, with 14 bases spanning the gap. There are 16 residues in the CDR3. CDR1 is LNHDA and CDR2 is SQIVND in the germline V gene (reference sequence).

The CDR3 region has the DNA TGTGCCAGCAGCCCAGACAGGTGGAGGACTGAAGCTTTCTTT. It codes for CASSPDRWRTEAFF. The chain joins TRBV9 to TRBJ1-1, with D maybe TRBD1 (6 bases). V gave up 4 bases and J gave up 5 bases, with 15 bases separating them. The germline gives CDR1 SGDLS, CDR2 YYNGEE. This CDR3 contains 14 residues.

In its sample, this clone was seen once. The rearrangement joins TRBV18 to TRBJ2-3, with D possibly being TRBD1 or TRBD2 (5 bases each). CDR1 is KGHSH, CDR2 LQKENI, per germline. The CDR3 is made up of 13 amino acids. Trimming pared 0 bases from V and 4 bases from J, leaving 5 bases between. DNA for the CDR3: TGTGCCAGCTCACCACCGGGGGCAGATACGCAGTATTTT. Translated: CASSPPGADTQYF. Complete variable domain (other parts from reference TRBV18 and TRBJ2-3): NAGVMQNPRHLVRRRGQEARLRCSPMKGHSHVYWYRQLPEEGLKFMVYLQKENIIDESGMPKERFSAEFPKEGPSILRIQQVVRGDSAAYFCASSPPGADTQYFGPGTRLTVL.

This rearrangement joins TRBV30 to TRBJ1-1; 8 bases are a match to TRBD1. The CDR3 loop spans 12 amino acids. Germline V gene data show CDR1 as GTSNPN and CDR2 as SVGIG (reference sequence). The chain's CDR3 is CAKDRESGEAFF. CDR3 in DNA: TGTGCAAAGGACAGGGAATCGGGCGAAGCTTTCTTT.

The chain joins TRBV15 to TRBJ2-3; TRBD2 matches at 11 bases. The CDR3 sequence is 15 residues long. Germline CDR1 is LNHNV and CDR2 is YYDKDF (reference sequence). V shed 3 bases and J 7 bases; nucleotides not matched to a gene: 6. CDR3: CATSSIAGGPNTQYF. CDR3 nucleotides: TGTGCCACCAGCAGTATAGCGGGGGGGCCTAATACGCAGTATTTT.

V usage is TRBV21-1 and J usage is TRBJ1-2; the DNA was not used to check the table's D call, TRBD1. TRBV21-1 is flagged as a pseudogene. The CDR3 runs to 15 residues. The CDR3 loop reads CASSTRQAPIYGYTF. The CDR3 bases are TGTGCCAGCAGCACGCGCCAGGCGCCCATCTATGGCTACACCTTC.

This clone was detected only once. The chain joins TRBV30 to TRBJ2-3, with TRBD2 as a possible D gene (5 bases). In germline, CDR1 is GTSNPN, CDR2 SVGIG (reference sequence). V lost 2 bases to trimming and J lost 0 bases, with 18 bases between them. This CDR3 contains 17 residues. The CDR3 DNA reads TGTGCCTGGAGTTATAGAGGGTTGGGAAGTAGCACAGATACGCAGTATTTT. Residues: CAWSYRGLGSSTDTQYF.

This chain uses TRBV7-9 with TRBJ2-1; no clear D gene. This CDR3 contains 12 residues. V lost 0 bases and J lost 6, with 3 bases in between. Germline CDR1 and CDR2: SEHNR and FQNEAQ (reference sequence). The CDR3 region is CASSLAINEQFF. The CDR3 DNA reads TGTGCCAGCAGCTTAGCAATCAATGAGCAGTTCTTC. Full variable domain (missing parts from reference TRBV7-9 and TRBJ2-1): DTGVSQNPRHKITKRGQNVTFRCDPISEHNRLYWYRQTLGQGPEFLTYFQNEAQLEKSRLLSDRFSAERPKGSFSTLEIQRTEQGDSAMYLCASSLAINEQFFGPGTRLTVL.

The chain couples TRBV7-2 to TRBJ1-1; D may be TRBD1 (6 bases). The germline V gene has CDR1 SGHTA and CDR2 FQGNSA. Trimming cost V 5 bases and J 6 bases, with 28 bases left between them. The CDR3 runs to 18 residues. CDR3 sequence (DNA): TGTGCCAGCAGCCCGCCTATTCTAACCACAGGGCCACCGCCTGAAGCTTTCTTT. Amino acid sequence: CASSPPILTTGPPPEAFF.

The chain uses TRBV5-5 and TRBJ2-1; D perhaps matches TRBD2 (6 bases). Germline V gene data show CDR1 as SGHKS and CDR2 as YYEKEE (reference sequence). The CDR3 sequence is 15 residues long. V was pared by 6 bases and J by 2 bases, with 15 bases between. The DNA for the CDR3 is TGTGCCAGCATGCCGGGACTCTTAACCTACAATGAGCAGTTCTTC. Its protein product is CASMPGLLTYNEQFF.

The chain has TRBV5-1 and TRBJ1-6; D is ambiguous. Germline loops: CDR1 SGHRS, CDR2 YFSETQ. The length of the CDR3 is 15 residues. The V end was cut by 4 bases, the J end by 6 bases, with 14 bases between. The CDR3: CASSLDGGSNSPLHF. The CDR3 region has the DNA TGCGCCAGCAGCCTGGACGGAGGTAGTAATTCACCCCTCCACTTT.

The rearrangement joins TRBV27 to TRBJ1-1; TRBD1 might be the D (6 bases). The CDR3 covers 15 residues. Trimming left V 6 bases short and J 5 bases short, with 19 bases between. Looked up from germline, CDR1 is MNHEY and CDR2 is SMNVEV (reference sequence). The CDR3 loop is CASSITQGRWTEAFF. CDR3 in DNA: TGTGCCAGCAGCATAACCCAGGGGAGGTGGACTGAAGCTTTCTTT.

This chain connects TRBV4-3 to TRBJ2-1, with 9 nucleotides matching TRBD1. CDR1 and CDR2 (germline): LGHNA, YSLEER. The CDR3 contains 16 residues. V shed 4 bases and J 8 bases; nucleotides not matched to a gene: 12. CDR3 residues: CASSLSSRGQGDEQFF. The DNA of the CDR3 is TGCGCCAGCAGCCTCTCGTCAAGGGGACAGGGCGATGAGCAGTTCTTC.

The V call is TRBV12-5, the J call TRBJ2-7; D is unclear. CDR3 size: 12 residues. V gave up 0 bases and J gave up 3 bases, with 3 bases separating them. CDR1 is LGHNT and CDR2 is FRNRAP in the germline V gene. The CDR3 sequence is CASGLVVYEQYF. Here the CDR3 DNA reads TGTGCTAGTGGTTTGGTAGTCTACGAGCAGTACTTC. Full variable domain (outside the CDR3, taken from reference TRBV12-5 and TRBJ2-7): DARVTQTPRHKVTEMGQEVTMRCQPILGHNTVFWYRQTMMQGLELLAYFRNRAPLDDSGMPKDRFSAEMPDATLATLKIQPSEPRDSAVYFCASGLVVYEQYFGPGTRLTVT.